A single sample gave rise to the 11 T cell receptor beta chains below, sequenced in a study of beta chain features in type 1 diabetes. The entirety of the isolated RNA underwent reverse transcription, so expressed TCRB transcripts were sequenced. Clones were read by immunoSEQ multiplex PCR, and TCRdb kept only the in-frame ones, dropping some. This sample has about 900,000 clones; under 20% occur once, and the top ten carry about 0.025%. The sequencing input was naive CD4+ T cells from blood. All receptors derive from a woman aged 18-29 years in good health.

There are a few counts of this clone. The chain recombines TRBV19 with TRBJ2-7; 8 positions agree with TRBD1. V shed 5 bases and J 1 base; nucleotides not matched to a gene: 10. The CDR3 runs to 16 residues. Germline assignment: CDR1 LNHDA and CDR2 SQIVND (reference sequence). The CDR3 loop reads CASSLTSGTGSYEQYF. The CDR3 DNA reads TGTGCCAGTAGTTTGACCTCGGGGACAGGTTCCTACGAGCAGTACTTC.

This sequence joins TRBV4-2 and TRBJ1-3; D is unclear. Germline V gives CDR1 LGHNA, CDR2 YNFKEQ. The V and J ends lost 4 bases and 0 bases respectively, with 7 bases between them. This CDR3 spans 14 amino acids. The DNA for the CDR3 is TGTGCCAGCAGCCCTGAGCGCTCTGGAAACACCATATATTTT. This gives the protein CASSPERSGNTIYF.

This clone was observed a handful of times. The chain has TRBV4-1 and TRBJ2-3; D is unresolved. V shed 1 base and J shed 4 bases, with 15 bases lying between them. This CDR3 has 16 amino acids. Per germline, CDR1 MGHRA and CDR2 YSYEKL. This chain's CDR3 is CASSQVGREFPDTQYF. The CDR3 region has the DNA TGCGCCAGCAGCCAAGTTGGTCGCGAGTTCCCAGATACGCAGTATTTT.

In nucleotides, the CDR3 is TGTGCCAGCAGCTTAGTGGCGGAGGGCACAGATACGCAGTATTTT. This gives the protein CASSLVAEGTDTQYF. This sequence joins TRBV13 and TRBJ2-3; a possible D gene is TRBD2 (5 bases). This CDR3 comprises 15 residues. Germline lookup yields CDR1 PRHDT and CDR2 FYEKMQ (reference sequence). V was clipped by 1 base and J by 1 base, with 9 bases between them.

This clone occurred a few times. The chain combines TRBV6-5 with TRBJ2-7; D gene unclear. Trimming removed 2 bases from V and 3 bases from J, with 8 bases in between. Germline CDR1 MNHEY, CDR2 SVGAGI. The CDR3 has 13 amino acids. The CDR3 spells CASSYDLLYEQYF. Written as DNA, the CDR3 is TGTGCCAGCAGTTACGATCTCCTCTACGAGCAGTACTTC.

The V call is TRBV25-1, the J call TRBJ1-1, with TRBD1 as a possible D gene (6 bases). The CDR3 is 16 amino acids. Germline V lookup: CDR1 MGHDK, CDR2 SYGVNS. Trimming left V 4 bases short and J 2 bases short, with 17 bases between. The CDR3 here is CASSGTPGHLNTEAFF. For the CDR3, the DNA is TGTGCCAGCAGTGGTACGCCGGGACACTTAAACACTGAAGCTTTCTTT.

This clone was seen a few times. The V and J genes are TRBV5-1 and TRBJ2-5, with TRBD2 as a possible D gene (6 bases). Germline loops: CDR1 SGHRS, CDR2 YFSETQ. V lost 2 bases and J lost 6, with 17 bases in between. The CDR3 has 15 amino acids. The CDR3 loop is CASSFPPGESKTQYF. Here the CDR3 DNA reads TGCGCCAGCAGCTTCCCCCCGGGGGAGTCTAAGACCCAGTACTTC.

The V and J genes are TRBV19 and TRBJ2-6; no reliable D call. Germline V gene sequence: CDR1 LNHDA, CDR2 SQIVND (reference sequence). Trimming pared 6 bases from V and 0 bases from J, leaving 12 bases between. This CDR3 comprises 16 residues. Written as DNA, the CDR3 is TGTGCCAGTAGAGCGAATAGCTACTCTGGGGCCAACGTCCTGACTTTC. Encoded protein: CASRANSYSGANVLTF. The full variable domain, rest sourced from reference TRBV19 and TRBJ2-6, is DGGITQSPKYLFRKEGQNVTLSCEQNLNHDAMYWYRQDPGQGLRLIYYSQIVNDFQKGDIAEGYSVSREKKESFPLTVTSAQKNPTAFYLCASRANSYSGANVLTFGAGSRLTVL.

This clone was seen a few times. The rearrangement uses TRBV6-4 and TRBJ1-2; unclear D gene. The ends were cut back, 3 bases at V and 3 bases at J, with 11 bases in the middle. CDR3 length equals 14 residues. CDR1 and CDR2 from the germline V gene are MRHNA and SNTAGT. The chain's CDR3 is CASSDRSGDYGYTF. The CDR3 DNA is TGTGCCAGCAGTGATCGTTCGGGCGACTATGGCTACACCTTC.

This clone was counted between two and nine times. The V and J genes are TRBV4-1 and TRBJ2-3, with D unclear. V was clipped by 0 bases and J by 7 bases, with 11 bases between them. The germline CDR1 and CDR2 sequences are MGHRA and YSYEKL. This CDR3 is 14 amino acids long. Written as DNA, the CDR3 is TGCGCCAGCAGCCAAGACGGTCCGCGAAATACGCAGTATTTT. It translates to CASSQDGPRNTQYF.

V is TRBV27 and J is TRBJ1-1; maybe TRBD1 (5 bases). V was trimmed by 6 bases and J by 3 bases, leaving 17 bases between them. The length of the CDR3 is 15 residues. Per germline, CDR1 MNHEY and CDR2 SMNVEV (reference sequence). CDR3 sequence: CASSNFGGADTEAFF. For the CDR3, the DNA is TGTGCCAGCAGCAACTTCGGCGGGGCGGACACTGAAGCTTTCTTT.